This T cell receptor beta chain comes out of a study of T cells after yellow fever vaccination. About the study: With SMART-Seq v4 Ultra Low Input, the fractions containing low cell numbers were prepared. Study-wide findings and caveats: Bulk-population clonotypes that are abundant could appear as contaminants in FACS-sorted repertoires. There was a small share of clonotypes that showed up in both the CD4 and CD8 compartments. Post-booster reappearance was seen for most primary-vaccination clones (about 95% CD4, 88% CD8).

The CDR3 loop spans 15 amino acids. V lost 5 bases to trimming and J lost 7 bases, with 18 bases between them. Germline V gene data show CDR1 as MNHEY and CDR2 as SMNVEV (reference sequence). Each CDR3 protein is one row after TCRdb ran MiXCR on the 5' RACE reads. The sample shows hundreds of thousands of distinct CDR3 sequences, 9% to 15% of them seen only once. Notes on this clonotype: Its target is not known.

The sequence was obtained from a man aged 25 to 45 who received the YFV17D yellow fever vaccine. The material was PBMCs, obtained on the day of the yellow fever booster vaccination. The chain combines TRBV27 with TRBJ2-1; the D gene is possibly TRBD2 (7 bases). CDR3 in amino acids: CASSGGATWGNEQFF. The CDR3 DNA sequence: TGTGCCAGCAGTGGGGGGGCAACTTGGGGGAATGAGCAGTTCTTC.